This T cell receptor beta chain was captured by sequencing in a study of T-cell reconstitution after alpha-beta-depleted transplantation in children. Preparation of the TCRbeta library was carried out with unique molecular identifiers. MiXCR, applied by TCRdb to the PCR reads, yields one record per CDR3 protein. The sample records around 500,000 distinct CDR3 sequences, 23% being singletons. After removal of 4 bases from V and 9 bases from J, the junction contained 22 bases not matched to a gene. Looked up from germline, CDR1 is SGHRS and CDR2 is YFSETQ. The CDR3 contains 19 residues. The TCR comes from a boy less than two years old who had a stem cell transplant for acute myeloid leukemia, so the T cells may come from the graft donor. The specimen was PBMCs, mostly from graft donor cells, collected 360 days after TCRalphabeta/CD19-depleted stem cell transplant. The chain employs TRBV5-1 and TRBJ2-1; 10 bases align to TRBD2. CDR3 sequence (DNA): TGCGCCAGCAGCCTACTCGGGTCGTCGGCGAGCGGGGGGGCCCGTGAGCAGTTCTTC. Translating gives CASSLLGSSASGGAREQFF.